The 21 T cell receptor beta chains reported below all come from one sample, sequenced in a study of cytomegalovirus exposure and HLA in healthy donors. This PCR relied on a set of 60 Vbeta primers and 13 Jbeta primers. Generated by immunoSEQ multiplex PCR, the TCRdb table keeps only in-frame clones and is missing some. This sample's table has about 130,000 clones. The sample consisted of PBMCs. Receptors were obtained from a man younger than 30 in good health and CMV-seronegative.

V usage is TRBV2 and J usage is TRBJ2-1; D may be TRBD1 (5 bases). The CDR3 runs 12 residues. With 3 bases removed from V and 7 bases from J, the gap between germline ends came to 7 bases. Germline CDR1 is SNHLY and CDR2 is FYNNEI. The CDR3 reads CASSEYRNEQFF. Here the CDR3 DNA reads TGTGCCAGCAGTGAGTACAGGAATGAGCAGTTCTTC.

The chain is built from TRBV2 and TRBJ2-7; unclear D gene. V was trimmed by 4 bases and J by 0 bases, leaving 10 bases between them. The V gene's germline CDR1 is SNHLY and CDR2 FYNNEI. The CDR3 runs to 14 residues. The CDR3 DNA sequence: TGTGCCAGCAGTGGGGCTTTTAGCTCCTACGAGCAGTACTTC. Translated, it gives CASSGAFSSYEQYF.

V usage is TRBV30 and J usage is TRBJ2-7; maybe TRBD1 (6 bases). CDR3 length: 12 amino acids. Germline CDR1 and CDR2: GTSNPN and SVGIG (reference sequence). V lost 0 bases, J lost 7 bases, and 10 bases lay in between. In DNA, the CDR3 is TGTGCCTGGAGTGTAACAGGGCGGGAGCAGTACTTC. The encoded protein is CAWSVTGREQYF. The variable domain in full, with the rest retrieved from reference TRBV30 and TRBJ2-7, is SQTIHQWPATLVQPVGSPLSLECTVEGTSNPNLYWYRQAAGRGLQLLFYSVGIGQISSEVPQNLSASRPQDRQFILSSKKLLLSDSGFYLCAWSVTGREQYFGPGTRLTVT.

The chain is built from TRBV5-6 and TRBJ1-5; a possible D gene is TRBD1 (5 bases). The CDR3 length is 16 residues. The ends were cut back, 2 bases at V and 2 bases at J, with 14 bases in the middle. Germline CDR1 is SGHDT and CDR2 is YYEEEE. The CDR3 reads CASSFQGRGGNQPQHF. Written as DNA, the CDR3 is TGTGCCAGCAGCTTCCAAGGAAGGGGCGGCAATCAGCCCCAGCATTTT. Variable domain in full (rest from reference TRBV5-6 and TRBJ1-5): DAGVTQSPTHLIKTRGQQVTLRCSPKSGHDTVSWYQQALGQGPQFIFQYYEEEERQRGNFPDRFSGHQFPNYSSELNVNALLLGDSALYLCASSFQGRGGNQPQHFGDGTRLSIL.

The chain carries TRBV30 and TRBJ2-1, with D hard to call. The V end was cut by 3 bases, the J end by 0 bases, with 6 bases between. Germline-derived CDR1 and CDR2 are GTSNPN and SVGIG (reference sequence). The CDR3 is 13 residues long. CDR3 nucleotide sequence: TGTGCCTGGAGACAGAGCTCCTACAATGAGCAGTTCTTC. Translating it yields CAWRQSSYNEQFF.

The gene calls are TRBV9 and TRBJ2-3; D not resolved. V was shortened by 0 bases and J by 4 bases, with 12 bases between the two germline ends. The CDR3 contains 15 residues. Germline CDR1 is SGDLS and CDR2 is YYNGEE. CDR3 sequence: CASSVGPRPPDTQYF. The CDR3 coding sequence is TGTGCCAGCAGCGTAGGACCCAGGCCCCCAGATACGCAGTATTTT.

The chain couples TRBV5-1 to TRBJ1-1; a weak D match, TRBD1 (6 bases). V was cut by 4 bases and J by 5 bases, with 12 bases left in between. The germline V gene encodes CDR1 SGHRS and CDR2 YFSETQ. CDR3 length: 13 amino acids. CDR3 region: CASSLRGSTEAFF. In DNA form, the CDR3 reads TGCGCCAGCAGCCTCAGGGGTTCAACTGAAGCTTTCTTT.

The genes are TRBV6-1 and TRBJ2-5, with no clear D. Germline CDR1 is MNHNS and CDR2 is SASEGT. The germline V and J ends were trimmed by 4 bases and 5 bases, with 8 bases remaining between them. This CDR3 comprises 12 residues. The CDR3 DNA reads TGTGCCAGCAGTGCAGTCGGGGAGACCCAGTACTTC. Translated, it gives CASSAVGETQYF.

The V call is TRBV5-4, the J call TRBJ2-5, with a possible D match to TRBD2 (5 bases). Trimming left V 0 bases short and J 2 bases short, with 11 bases between. This CDR3 is built from 15 residues. Per germline, CDR1 SGHNT and CDR2 YYREEE (reference sequence). The CDR3 DNA sequence: TGTGCCAGCAGCTTGGCCGGAGGCCCACAAGAGACCCAGTACTTC. Its protein is CASSLAGGPQETQYF.

This chain connects TRBV15 to TRBJ1-5; a weak D match, TRBD1 (5 bases). Between the trimmed V and J ends, which lost 2 bases and 7 bases, there was a span of 15 bases. The CDR3 has 15 residues. Per the germline V gene, CDR1 is LNHNV and CDR2 is YYDKDF (reference sequence). CDR3 residues: CATSRSGGGGQPQHF. CDR3 bases: TGTGCCACCAGCAGATCGGGGGGAGGAGGGCAGCCCCAGCATTTT.

This chain uses TRBV1 with TRBJ2-2; the table calls TRBD1, which could not be checked here. TRBV1 is classified as a pseudogene. The CDR3 covers 16 residues. The CDR3 sequence is CTSSPRTRAPAGELFF. As DNA, the CDR3 is TGCACCAGCAGCCCCCGAACCAGGGCTCCCGCCGGGGAGCTGTTTTTT.

V gene TRBV2 combines with J gene TRBJ2-7; 12 positions match TRBD2. This CDR3 region has 14 residues. Germline-derived CDR1 and CDR2 are SNHLY and FYNNEI. J lost 2 bases, V lost 6 bases, and 2 bases had no gene match. CDR3 sequence (DNA): TGTGCCAGCAGACGACTAGCGGGGGCCTACGAGCAGTACTTC. It is translated as CASRRLAGAYEQYF.

The V call is TRBV25-1, the J call TRBJ1-3; possible D gene TRBD1, 5 bases. The CDR3 loop spans 16 amino acids. The ends were cut back, 4 bases at V and 0 bases at J, with 13 bases in the middle. The V gene's germline CDR1 is MGHDK and CDR2 SYGVNS. As DNA, the CDR3 is TGTGCCAGCAGTGGTTACCAGGGTCTCTCTGGAAACACCATATATTTT. It yields the protein CASSGYQGLSGNTIYF.

The V gene is TRBV4-2, the J gene TRBJ2-3; D not certain. V was cut by 0 bases and J by 3 bases, with 10 bases left in between. CDR1 and CDR2 (germline): LGHNA, YNFKEQ. The CDR3 totals 15 residues. The CDR3 region has the DNA TGTGCCAGCAGCCAAGATAACGCAGCGACAGATACGCAGTATTTT. Protein: CASSQDNAATDTQYF.

The chain joins TRBV9 to TRBJ2-7; 9 bases match TRBD2. The V gene end was trimmed by 2 bases and the J gene end by 4 bases; junction bases not matched to a gene: 7. The CDR3 contains 15 residues. CDR1 is SGDLS, CDR2 YYNGEE, per germline. This chain's CDR3 is CASSVTGTSTYEQYF. CDR3 in DNA: TGTGCCAGCAGCGTCACCGGGACTAGCACTTACGAGCAGTACTTC.

The chain couples TRBV29-1 to TRBJ1-3; tentatively, D is TRBD1 (5 bases). Germline V gives CDR1 SQVTM, CDR2 ANQGSEA. The CDR3 contains 13 residues. Trimming removed 5 bases from V and 3 bases from J, with 11 bases in between. Here the CDR3 reads CSVHPDIGNTIYF. The CDR3 bases are TGCAGCGTTCACCCGGACATTGGAAACACCATATATTTT.

This sequence joins TRBV5-1 and TRBJ2-1; tentatively, D is TRBD2 (7 bases). Germline CDR1 SGHRS, CDR2 YFSETQ. The CDR3 is 16 residues long. The ends were cut back, 3 bases at V and 9 bases at J, with 22 bases in the middle. In DNA form, the CDR3 reads TGCGCCAGCAGCTCACTGAAAAACGGGGGGCCGCGTGAGCAGTTCTTC. It translates to CASSSLKNGGPREQFF.

The chain recombines TRBV7-9 with TRBJ1-2; D uncertain. Deletions cut 6 bases from V and 7 bases from J, with 9 bases between. CDR1 and CDR2 (germline): SEHNR, FQNEAQ (reference sequence). CDR3 length: 11 amino acids. The CDR3 loop is CASSHSTGYTF. Here the CDR3 DNA reads TGTGCCAGCAGTCATAGTACTGGCTACACCTTC. The whole variable domain, filled in from reference TRBV7-9 and TRBJ1-2, reads DTGVSQNPRHKITKRGQNVTFRCDPISEHNRLYWYRQTLGQGPEFLTYFQNEAQLEKSRLLSDRFSAERPKGSFSTLEIQRTEQGDSAMYLCASSHSTGYTFGSGTRLTVV.

V is TRBV11-2 and J is TRBJ2-2, with 8 nucleotides matching TRBD2. Germline-derived CDR1 and CDR2 are SGHAT and FQNNGV. Losses at the gene ends were 5 bases for V and 6 bases for J; bases not matched to a gene: 14. This CDR3 is built from 17 residues. The CDR3 coding sequence is TGTGCCAGCAGCCCCCTAAGAAGCGGGAGCGCCCCCGGGGAGCTGTTTTTT. Translating gives CASSPLRSGSAPGELFF.

The chain combines TRBV30 with TRBJ2-7, with D uncertain. In germline, CDR1 is GTSNPN, CDR2 SVGIG (reference sequence). This CDR3 spans 13 amino acids. The V gene lost 4 bases and the J gene lost 1 base, with 11 bases spanning the gap. CDR3 coding DNA: TGTGCCTGGACCAGAGGTTATTCCTACGAGCAGTACTTC. Encoded protein: CAWTRGYSYEQYF.

The chain is built from TRBV5-1 and TRBJ1-6; no clear D. This CDR3 comprises 17 residues. Trimming shortened V by 3 bases and J by 3 bases, and 16 bases separated the two germline ends. The germline CDR1 and CDR2 sequences are SGHRS and YFSETQ. CDR3 sequence (DNA): TGCGCCAGCAGCTCGGGCCCGACGGACTTCTATAATTCACCCCTCCACTTT. This encodes CASSSGPTDFYNSPLHF.